The entry that follows covers one TCR beta chain sequence. Its antigen is undetermined. The data are from a study of cytomegalovirus exposure and HLA in healthy donors. Whole-study results and caveats: Among TCR beta chains, those listed as cytomegalovirus-associated numbered approximately 150. The classifier was said to identify cytomegalovirus status with high specificity and sensitivity. First-cohort TCR clusters were later found to tend to co-occur in the 120 or so validation repertoires.

This table comes from immunoSEQ multiplex PCR, and its TCRdb copy is limited to in-frame clones, with some not included. There are about 160,000 clones in the sample; less than 90% occur only once, and roughly a tenth lies in the top ten. V was shortened by 0 bases and J by 10 bases, with 21 bases between the two germline ends. The CDR3 runs to 17 residues. Looked up from germline, CDR1 is LGHNA and CDR2 is YNFKEQ. The chain uses TRBV4-2 and TRBJ1-4, with a tentative D call TRBD1 (6 bases). The sequence was collected from a man aged 25-40 years in good health and CMV-seropositive. Material: PBMCs. Written as DNA, the CDR3 is TGTGCCAGCAGCCAAGATGGCGGCAGGGGCAACTCCGGAAAACTGTTTTTT. Translated: CASSQDGGRGNSGKLFF.